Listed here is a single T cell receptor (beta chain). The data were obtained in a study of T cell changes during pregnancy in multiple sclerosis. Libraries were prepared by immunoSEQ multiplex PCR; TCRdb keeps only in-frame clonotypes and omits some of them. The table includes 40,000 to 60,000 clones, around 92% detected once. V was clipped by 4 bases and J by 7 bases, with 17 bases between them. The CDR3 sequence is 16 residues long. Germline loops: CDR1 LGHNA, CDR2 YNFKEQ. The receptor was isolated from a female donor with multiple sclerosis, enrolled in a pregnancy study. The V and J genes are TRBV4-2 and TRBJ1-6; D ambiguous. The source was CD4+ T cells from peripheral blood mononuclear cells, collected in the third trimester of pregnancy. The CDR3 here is CASSPRRGIQNSPLHF. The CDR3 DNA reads TGTGCCAGCAGCCCAAGGCGCGGTATTCAGAATTCACCCCTCCACTTT.